This TCR beta chain originates from a study of T cell changes during pregnancy in multiple sclerosis. Germline-derived CDR1 and CDR2 are LNHDA and SQIVND (reference sequence). Between the trimmed V and J ends, which lost 9 bases and 4 bases, there was a span of 16 bases. This CDR3 comprises 13 residues. Profiled with immunoSEQ multiplex PCR; TCRdb holds only in-frame clones, not every one. The sample consists of over 55,000 clones, 80% to 95% of them appearing once. The source was CD8+ T cells from peripheral blood mononuclear cells, collected in the third trimester of pregnancy. The gene calls are TRBV19 and TRBJ2-7, with a tentative D call TRBD1 (5 bases). The TCR was taken from a female donor in good health, enrolled as a control in a pregnancy study. Here the CDR3 DNA reads TGTGCCAGCTCCCCTGGGGCTGGATACGAGCAGTACTTC. Translating gives CASSPGAGYEQYF.